Sequencing of this T cell receptor beta chain was carried out in a study of cytomegalovirus exposure and HLA in healthy donors. Turning to the study itself: Earlier, fewer than 140 million unique TCR beta sequences were recovered from 170 million or so T cells by an analysis. Early released data had approximately 86 million unique TCRs, all coming from HLA-typed donors.

There were likely unrecorded immune exposures, though donors were nominally healthy when sampled. Points from the study as a whole: In vitro checks showed that a few CMV-associated chains really do target CMV antigens.

As regards this clone: Its matching antigen is unknown.

60 Vbeta and 13 Jbeta primers were used in PCR. The protocol was immunoSEQ multiplex PCR, while the TCRdb copy is restricted to in-frame clones and leaves out a portion. Listed are under 65,000 clones; 9.5% to 15% falls within the top ten. This sequence originates from a woman aged 25-40 years in good health and CMV-seropositive. Sample: PBMCs.

As DNA, the CDR3 is TGTGCCAGTAGTATAGATCAGGGGTCTGGTGACCCAGATACGCAGTATTTT. It encodes CASSIDQGSGDPDTQYF. The V call is TRBV19, the J call TRBJ2-3; TRBD1 is a possible D gene (6 bases). CDR3 length equals 17 residues. V lost 0 bases and J lost 4, with 17 bases in between. Germline loops: CDR1 LNHDA, CDR2 SQIVND (reference sequence).